The 18 T cell receptor beta chains in this list originate from one sample, sequenced in a study of T-cell memory formation after mild COVID-19. TCRdb re-derived calls from the 5' RACE reads in MiXCR, one entry per CDR3 protein. The sample has about 420,000 distinct CDR3 sequences; less than 25% are singletons. Source material: PBMCs or a T cell subset sorted from them (not recorded which). The receptors shown here come from an adult woman who had mild COVID-19 (a few samples of this study predate the infection). Cell type and time point are not known.

The V gene is TRBV29-1, the J gene TRBJ2-3; 8 bases fit TRBD2. J lost 3 bases, V lost 8 bases, and 7 bases had no gene match. Germline V CDR1 and CDR2: SQVTM, ANQGSEA. The length of the CDR3 is 13 residues. The CDR3 nucleotides are TGCAGCCCCGAGGGCGGGAGGACAGATACGCAGTATTTT. It specifies CSPEGGRTDTQYF.

This clonotype was observed a few times. This chain uses TRBV5-1 with TRBJ1-1, with unresolved D. This CDR3 is 12 amino acids long. Germline loops: CDR1 SGHRS, CDR2 YFSETQ. The V gene lost 0 bases and the J gene lost 8 bases, with 8 bases spanning the gap. CDR3 DNA sequence: TGCGCCAGCAGCTTGGTCGGGAACGAAGCTTTCTTT. It is translated as CASSLVGNEAFF.

This sequence joins TRBV6-2 or TRBV6-3 and TRBJ2-2, with a possible D match to TRBD2 (6 bases). Germline V lookup: CDR1 MNHEY, CDR2 SVGEGT. Deletions cut 6 bases from V and 0 bases from J, with 11 bases between. CDR3 length: 15 residues. The CDR3 is CASRVGGANTGELFF. CDR3 sequence (DNA): TGTGCCAGCAGGGTAGGCGGGGCGAACACCGGGGAGCTGTTTTTT.

This chain joins TRBV29-1 and TRBJ2-1; D perhaps matches TRBD1 (6 bases). With 7 bases removed from V and 8 bases from J, the gap between germline ends came to 12 bases. The CDR3 runs 11 residues. Germline lookup yields CDR1 SQVTM and CDR2 ANQGSEA. CDR3 in amino acids: CSAQAGDEQFF. CDR3 nucleotide sequence: TGCAGCGCCCAGGCAGGGGATGAGCAGTTCTTC.

The chain recombines TRBV20-1 with TRBJ1-5; 8 bases line up with TRBD1. Trimming took 1 base from V and 0 from J; bases not matched to a gene: 11. The CDR3 loop spans 18 amino acids. Germline V gene lookup returns CDR1 DFQATT and CDR2 SNEGSKA (reference sequence). The CDR3 loop reads CSARGFGQGGRSNQPQHF. The CDR3 nucleotides are TGCAGTGCTAGAGGGTTCGGACAGGGAGGGCGTAGCAATCAGCCCCAGCATTTT.

This clonotype was detected only a few times. The CDR3: CASSSGTGGRETQYF. For the CDR3, the DNA is TGTGCCAGCAGCTCCGGGACAGGGGGTCGGGAGACCCAGTACTTC. The chain is built from TRBV7-6 and TRBJ2-5; 11 bases are a match to TRBD1. This CDR3 region has 15 residues. CDR1 is SGHVS, CDR2 FNYEAQ, per germline. V was clipped by 4 bases and J by 5 bases; unmatched bases: 6. Complete variable domain (other parts from reference TRBV7-6 and TRBJ2-5): GAGVSQSPRYKVTKRGQDVALRCDPISGHVSLYWYRQALGQGPEFLTYFNYEAQQDKSGLPNDRFSAERPEGSISTLTIQRTEQRDSAMYRCASSSGTGGRETQYFGPGTRLLVL.

This clonotype has more than one count but fewer than ten. The chain recombines TRBV2 with TRBJ2-7, with D perhaps TRBD1 or TRBD2 (5 bases each). The CDR3 has 15 residues. Germline V CDR1 and CDR2: SNHLY, FYNNEI. Deletions cut 5 bases from V and 4 bases from J, with 18 bases between. The CDR3 region is CASSNWDVTSYEQYF. The CDR3 nucleotides are TGTGCCAGCAGTAATTGGGACGTCACCAGTTACGAGCAGTACTTC. The complete variable domain, with remaining parts taken from reference TRBV2 and TRBJ2-7, reads EPEVTQTPSHQVTQMGQEVILRCVPISNHLYFYWYRQILGQKVEFLVSFYNNEISEKSEIFDDQFSVERPDGSNFTLKIRSTKLEDSAMYFCASSNWDVTSYEQYFGPGTRLTVT.

This clonotype has just a few counts. The V and J genes are TRBV7-9 and TRBJ2-7; D is uncertain. The CDR3 totals 14 residues. CDR1 and CDR2 from the germline V gene are SEHNR and FQNEAQ (reference sequence). V lost 5 bases to trimming and J lost 0 bases, with 11 bases between them. CDR3 amino acids: CASSPHGFSYEQYF. The CDR3 region has the DNA TGTGCCAGCAGCCCCCATGGGTTCTCCTACGAGCAGTACTTC.

This clonotype was found a few times. The J gene is TRBJ1-2, the V gene TRBV7-6; a weak D match, TRBD1 (6 bases). The ends were cut back, 5 bases at V and 4 bases at J, with 17 bases in the middle. The CDR3 is 15 amino acids. Per the germline V gene, CDR1 is SGHVS and CDR2 is FNYEAQ. For the CDR3, the DNA is TGTGCCAGCAGCCCTTACGGGACACCTGCCTATGGCTACACCTTC. Amino acids: CASSPYGTPAYGYTF.

This clonotype was observed a handful of times. V usage is TRBV21-1 and J usage is TRBJ2-1. TRBV21-1 is an annotated pseudogene. CDR3 length: 12 amino acids. The CDR3 DNA sequence: TGTGCCAGCAGCAAAGGGGACAATGAGCAGTTCTTC. Amino acids: CASSKGDNEQFF.

This clonotype was found a few times. This rearrangement joins TRBV18 to TRBJ2-1, with a possible D match to TRBD1 (6 bases). Trimming cost V 3 bases and J 8 bases, with 14 bases left between them. In germline, CDR1 is KGHSH, CDR2 LQKENI. The CDR3 consists of 14 residues. CDR3 protein: CASSPNRQADEQFF. The CDR3 DNA sequence: TGTGCCAGCTCACCTAATCGACAGGCCGATGAGCAGTTCTTC.

This clonotype is a singleton in its sample. The rearrangement uses TRBV5-1 and TRBJ2-4, with 7 bases identical to TRBD1. The CDR3 consists of 15 residues. The junction had 10 bases not matched to a gene; V was cut back by 2 bases and J by 8 bases. In germline, CDR1 is SGHRS, CDR2 YFSETQ. The CDR3 sequence is CASSFYRGPEDIQYF. The CDR3 DNA reads as TGCGCCAGCAGCTTTTACAGGGGTCCCGAGGACATTCAGTACTTC.

This clonotype turned up a few times. The chain combines TRBV2 with TRBJ1-2; perhaps TRBD1 as D (6 bases). The CDR3 is 12 amino acids. V was pared by 7 bases and J by 7 bases, with 13 bases between. Germline lookup yields CDR1 SNHLY and CDR2 FYNNEI. DNA for the CDR3: TGTGCCAGCAACAGGGATCAAAGTGGCTACACCTTC. It is translated as CASNRDQSGYTF.

This clonotype was found a few times. The chain uses TRBV7-8 and TRBJ2-7, with 7 bases that match TRBD1. V lost 5 bases, J lost 0 bases, and 7 bases stayed unmatched. This CDR3 has 15 residues. The germline gives CDR1 SGHVS, CDR2 FQNEAQ. CDR3 sequence (DNA): TGTGCCAGCAGCACAGGGACAGTTTCCTCCTACGAGCAGTACTTC. Translating it yields CASSTGTVSSYEQYF. Variable domain in full (rest from reference TRBV7-8 and TRBJ2-7): GAGVSQSPRYKVAKRGQDVALRCDPISGHVSLFWYQQALGQGPEFLTYFQNEAQLDKSGLPSDRFFAERPEGSVSTLKIQRTQQEDSAVYLCASSTGTVSSYEQYFGPGTRLTVT.

This clonotype has a single count. The chain combines TRBV5-6 with TRBJ2-3; D perhaps matches TRBD2 (5 bases). Germline values: CDR1 SGHDT, CDR2 YYEEEE. V lost 4 bases, J lost 3 bases, and 18 bases lay in between. The CDR3 runs to 16 residues. CDR3 sequence reads: CASSPRIVRDTDTQYF. In DNA form, the CDR3 reads TGTGCCAGCAGCCCAAGGATAGTGAGGGATACAGATACGCAGTATTTT.

This clonotype occurred many times. The chain links TRBV12-3 or TRBV12-4 to TRBJ2-7, with D unclear. Trimming cost V 6 bases and J 3 bases, with 9 bases left between them. This CDR3 has 12 residues. CDR3 DNA sequence: TGTGCCAGCAGCCTACGGAGCTACGAGCAGTACTTC. Translation: CASSLRSYEQYF.

The chain employs TRBV4-2 and TRBJ1-2; 9 nucleotides line up with TRBD1. Germline CDR1 and CDR2: LGHNA and YNFKEQ. This CDR3 has 15 residues. Trimming at V came to 6 bases and at J to 2 bases, leaving 7 bases not matched to a gene. CDR3 sequence: CASRSRTGENYGYTF. DNA for the CDR3: TGTGCCAGCAGGTCCCGGACAGGGGAAAACTATGGCTACACCTTC.

The table lists this clonotype with a few counts. This chain's CDR3 is CASSVGRAYEQYF. DNA of the CDR3: TGCGCCAGCAGCGTAGGACGGGCCTACGAGCAGTACTTC. The rearrangement uses TRBV5-1 and TRBJ2-7; D unclear. Trimming took 4 bases from V and 2 from J, leaving 10 bases between them. CDR1 is SGHRS and CDR2 is YFSETQ in the germline V gene. The CDR3 is made up of 13 amino acids.